This entry lists 11 T cell receptor beta chains sequenced from one sample in a study of shared clonotypes between healthy human individuals. Some clones are missing from TCRdb's copy, which holds only in-frame ones; the method was immunoSEQ multiplex PCR. This table holds about 510,000 clones, around 96% found once. The source material was naive CD4+ T cells sorted from blood. Subset reported: CD45RA+ positively selected. The receptors shown here come from a woman between 25 and 40 years old in good health.

This clone was seen a single time. This chain uses TRBV28 with TRBJ2-7; a weak D match, TRBD1 (5 bases). Per the germline V gene, CDR1 is MDHEN and CDR2 is SYDVKM. This CDR3 region has 15 residues. V dropped 8 bases and J dropped 6 bases, with 23 bases sitting between them. Written as DNA, the CDR3 is TGTGCCAGCGTTAGTGCACAACTCGACAGCGCCGAGCAGTACTTC. This translates into CASVSAQLDSAEQYF. Filled out from reference TRBV28 and TRBJ2-7, the complete variable domain reads DVKVTQSSRYLVKRTGEKVFLECVQDMDHENMFWYRQDPGLGLRLIYFSYDVKMKEKGDIPEGYSVSREKKERFSLILESASTNQTSMYLCASVSAQLDSAEQYFGPGTRLTVT.

The chain has TRBV19 and TRBJ1-2; TRBD1 is a possible D gene (6 bases). The CDR3 extends over 12 amino acids. The germline CDR1 and CDR2 sequences are LNHDA and SQIVND (reference sequence). V was shortened by 5 bases and J by 7 bases, with 11 bases between the two germline ends. CDR3 protein: CASSANRVGYTF. CDR3 DNA: TGTGCCAGTAGTGCCAACAGGGTTGGCTACACCTTC.

The gene calls are TRBV5-1 and TRBJ2-3; D is ambiguous. The V end was cut by 0 bases, the J end by 8 bases, with 10 bases between. The CDR3 length is 13 residues. Germline V gene data show CDR1 as SGHRS and CDR2 as YFSETQ. The CDR3 nucleotides read TGCGCCAGCAGCTTGGGGGAACGCGGTACGCAGTATTTT. Protein: CASSLGERGTQYF.

The chain recombines TRBV9 with TRBJ2-5; 13 nucleotides align to TRBD2. The CDR3 extends over 16 amino acids. Germline V gene data show CDR1 as SGDLS and CDR2 as YYNGEE. V was pared by 4 bases and J by 2 bases, with 5 bases of the junction left unmatched. DNA of the CDR3: TGTGCCAGCAGCCCGGGACTAGCGGGGATACAAGAGACCCAGTACTTC. As protein: CASSPGLAGIQETQYF.

The genes are TRBV5-1 and TRBJ1-1; the D gene is possibly TRBD1 (6 bases). Trimming removed 3 bases from V and 4 bases from J, with 13 bases in between. The CDR3 is made up of 14 amino acids. Germline values: CDR1 SGHRS, CDR2 YFSETQ. The CDR3: CASSSTGWGTEAFF. For the CDR3, the DNA is TGCGCCAGCAGCTCCACAGGGTGGGGCACTGAAGCTTTCTTT.

The V call is TRBV10-3, the J call TRBJ2-1, with 11 bases lining up with TRBD2. V was clipped by 6 bases and J by 10 bases; unmatched bases: 8. Germline V gene lookup returns CDR1 ENHRY and CDR2 SYGVKD. This CDR3 has 14 amino acids. The CDR3 sequence: CAIRSGLADEEQFF. The CDR3, as DNA: TGTGCCATCAGATCGGGACTAGCGGATGAGGAGCAGTTCTTC.

This chain links TRBV7-2 with TRBJ1-1; D not certain. CDR1 SGHTA and CDR2 FQGNSA come from the germline V gene. The ends were cut back, 6 bases at V and 8 bases at J, with 19 bases in the middle. The CDR3 loop spans 14 amino acids. CDR3 sequence: CASRGPDTPREAFF. The CDR3 DNA reads as TGTGCCAGCAGGGGCCCCGACACCCCTCGCGAAGCTTTCTTT.

This clone was seen a few times. V gene TRBV19 combines with J gene TRBJ1-1, with D possibly being TRBD1 (6 bases). From germline, CDR1 is LNHDA and CDR2 SQIVND (reference sequence). The CDR3 consists of 12 residues. V lost 8 bases and J lost 0, with 7 bases in between. The CDR3 sequence: CASGQLNTEAFF. CDR3 DNA sequence: TGTGCCAGTGGACAGCTGAACACTGAAGCTTTCTTT.

The chain uses TRBV9 and TRBJ2-5; weak D call: TRBD2 (6 bases). Trimming took 3 bases from V and 5 from J, leaving 14 bases between them. Looked up from germline, CDR1 is SGDLS and CDR2 is YYNGEE. The CDR3 totals 14 residues. CDR3 in amino acids: CASSAREAGETQYF. CDR3 bases: TGTGCCAGCAGCGCCAGGGAGGCAGGGGAGACCCAGTACTTC.

The rearrangement links TRBV11-2 to TRBJ1-4, with a possible D match to TRBD1 (5 bases). CDR1 and CDR2 from the germline V gene are SGHAT and FQNNGV. This CDR3 comprises 15 residues. Deletions cut 5 bases from V and 4 bases from J, with 14 bases between. CDR3 protein: CASSETAGINEKLFF. CDR3 DNA: TGTGCCAGCAGCGAAACGGCAGGGATTAATGAAAAACTGTTTTTT. Complete variable domain (other parts from reference TRBV11-2 and TRBJ1-4): EAGVAQSPRYKIIEKRQSVAFWCNPISGHATLYWYQQILGQGPKLLIQFQNNGVVDDSQLPKDRFSAERLKGVDSTLKIQPAKLEDSAVYLCASSETAGINEKLFFGSGTQLSVL.

On this clone itself: The junction differs from germline at one of its ends, possibly a read error. The genes are TRBV6-4 and TRBJ2-4, with TRBD1 matching over 9 bases. Germline CDR1 and CDR2: MRHNA and SNTAGT. The length of the CDR3 is 12 residues. CDR3 nucleotides: TGTGCCAGCAGTGAACGTGTCGGGACAGGGTTATTC. Encoded protein: CASSERVGTGLF.